The 30 T cell receptor beta chains listed next were all sequenced from one sample in a study of blood T cell repertoires in COVID-19. Assay: immunoSEQ multiplex PCR; the TCRdb copy retains only in-frame clones and omits some. This table has 250,000 or so clones, about 70% appearing once. Sequenced input: peripheral blood. The receptors were gathered from a woman of 80 years or more with acute or convalescent COVID-19.

J is TRBJ2-1 and V is TRBV7-2; no firm D call. The CDR3 totals 15 residues. CDR1 and CDR2 (germline): SGHTA, FQGNSA. The ends were cut back, 5 bases at V and 3 bases at J, with 14 bases in the middle. The CDR3 region is CASSISASIYNEQFF. The DNA for the CDR3 is TGTGCCAGCAGCATAAGCGCTAGTATCTACAATGAGCAGTTCTTC.

A few counts support this clone. The chain employs TRBV18 and TRBJ1-5; possible D gene TRBD1, 5 bases. The ends were cut back, 3 bases at V and 1 base at J, with 7 bases in the middle. CDR1 and CDR2 from the germline V gene are KGHSH and LQKENI. The CDR3 loop spans 14 amino acids. CDR3 coding DNA: TGTGCCAGCTCACCTGACAGAAGCAATCAGCCCCAGCATTTT. Its translation: CASSPDRSNQPQHF.

The chain couples TRBV2 to TRBJ2-6, with 14 bases that match TRBD2. V lost 11 bases, J lost 4 bases, and 16 bases stayed unmatched. Per germline, CDR1 SNHLY and CDR2 FYNNEI. The CDR3 is 19 amino acids. The CDR3 region has the DNA TGTGCCGTACCAAATGATGGACTAGCGGGGGGTACAGGGGCCAACGTCCTGACTTTC. This encodes CAVPNDGLAGGTGANVLTF.

V is TRBV2 and J is TRBJ1-5; 8 bases are a match to TRBD1. This CDR3 is built from 14 residues. The V segment lost 8 bases and the J segment 2 bases; nucleotides outside the gene matches: 5. Germline CDR1 reads SNHLY; CDR2 reads FYNNEI. CDR3 protein: CASQQGVRNQPQHF. In nucleotides, the CDR3 is TGTGCCAGCCAACAGGGGGTGCGCAATCAGCCCCAGCATTTT.

The CDR3 DNA reads TGTGCCACCCGGGACATCCCTCGATCCGAGCAGTACTTC. This sequence encodes CATRDIPRSEQYF. The rearrangement uses TRBV19 and TRBJ2-7; the D gene is possibly TRBD1 (6 bases). Per the germline V gene, CDR1 is LNHDA and CDR2 is SQIVND (reference sequence). V was trimmed by 10 bases and J by 6 bases, leaving 19 bases between them. The CDR3 length is 13 residues.

The chain combines TRBV6-5 with TRBJ1-1; 10 bases match TRBD1. V lost 6 bases, J lost 3 bases, and 7 bases stayed unmatched. This CDR3 has 15 residues. Germline assignment: CDR1 MNHEY and CDR2 SVGAGI. Here the CDR3 DNA reads TGTGCCAGCAGCGGGGTAGGGACAGGGGACACTGAAGCTTTCTTT. Translated: CASSGVGTGDTEAFF.

A single count supports this clone. This sequence joins TRBV12-3 or TRBV12-4 and TRBJ2-7; possibly TRBD1 for D (5 bases). CDR3 length: 13 amino acids. Between the trimmed V and J ends, which lost 8 bases and 2 bases, there was a span of 13 bases. Written as DNA, the CDR3 is TGTGCCAGCCATATCAGGGCGGCCTACGAGCAGTACTTC. Encoded protein: CASHIRAAYEQYF.

The chain has TRBV2 and TRBJ1-6, with 9 nucleotides matching TRBD1. Trimming cost V 10 bases and J 8 bases; bases outside gene matches: 6. CDR3 size: 13 residues. Germline CDR1 and CDR2: SNHLY and FYNNEI. Written as DNA, the CDR3 is TGTGCCACCCGGGACAGGGTTGATTCACCCCTCCACTTT. Translating it yields CATRDRVDSPLHF. The full variable domain, with the rest looked up from reference TRBV2 and TRBJ1-6, is EPEVTQTPSHQVTQMGQEVILRCVPISNHLYFYWYRQILGQKVEFLVSFYNNEISEKSEIFDDQFSVERPDGSNFTLKIRSTKLEDSAMYFCATRDRVDSPLHFGNGTRLTVT.

This clone was detected once. The genes are TRBV6-5 and TRBJ2-7; a possible D gene is TRBD2 (5 bases). CDR3 length: 13 residues. CDR1 MNHEY and CDR2 SVGAGI come from the germline V gene. V was trimmed by 6 bases and J by 4 bases, leaving 13 bases between them. The CDR3 is CASRQSAGYEQYF. In DNA form, the CDR3 reads TGTGCCAGCAGGCAGTCGGCGGGTTACGAGCAGTACTTC.

The rearrangement uses TRBV7-9 and TRBJ1-2; 9 bases agree with TRBD1. The CDR3 has 15 amino acids. Looked up from germline, CDR1 is SEHNR and CDR2 is FQNEAQ (reference sequence). V shed 5 bases and J 4 bases; nucleotides not matched to a gene: 8. CDR3 in amino acids: CASSMGQGFAYGYTF. The CDR3 DNA follows: TGTGCCAGCAGCATGGGACAGGGATTTGCCTATGGCTACACCTTC.

The chain is built from TRBV10-3 and TRBJ1-5; D not resolved. V lost 4 bases, J lost 5 bases, and 9 bases lay in between. The CDR3 spans 13 residues. In germline, CDR1 is ENHRY, CDR2 SYGVKD. The CDR3 is CAISVTEDQPQHF. In nucleotides, the CDR3 is TGTGCCATCAGTGTAACGGAGGATCAGCCCCAGCATTTT.

This sequence joins TRBV5-5 and TRBJ1-1; 11 positions agree with TRBD1. The CDR3 contains 14 residues. The V gene end was trimmed by 3 bases and the J gene end by 6 bases; junction bases not matched to a gene: 4. The V gene's germline CDR1 is SGHKS and CDR2 YYEKEE (reference sequence). DNA for the CDR3: TGTGCCAGCAGCTGGGGACAGGGGGTTTCTGAAGCTTTCTTT. It is translated as CASSWGQGVSEAFF.

The rearrangement joins TRBV20-1 to TRBJ2-1, with unresolved D. Deletions cut 1 base from V and 5 bases from J, with 3 bases between. The CDR3 contains 11 residues. Germline CDR1 reads DFQATT; CDR2 reads SNEGSKA (reference sequence). CDR3 region: CSARANNEQFF. The CDR3, as DNA: TGCAGTGCTAGAGCCAACAATGAGCAGTTCTTC.

V usage is TRBV7-9 and J usage is TRBJ1-2; tentatively, D is TRBD1 (6 bases). Germline lookup yields CDR1 SEHNR and CDR2 FQNEAQ (reference sequence). Trimming cost V 2 bases and J 8 bases, with 12 bases left between them. The CDR3 contains 13 residues. This CDR3 is CASSLTGPGGYTF. The CDR3, as DNA: TGTGCCAGCAGCTTAACAGGGCCAGGCGGCTACACCTTC.

This clone was counted a few times. V usage is TRBV19 and J usage is TRBJ1-2, with a possible D match to TRBD1 (6 bases). The germline gives CDR1 LNHDA, CDR2 SQIVND (reference sequence). Trimming shortened V by 6 bases and J by 2 bases, and 13 bases separated the two germline ends. CDR3 size: 14 residues. CDR3 nucleotide sequence: TGTGCCAGTAGCGATGAGGGGGGGAACTATGGCTACACCTTC. Its translation is CASSDEGGNYGYTF.

This rearrangement joins TRBV6-1 to TRBJ1-2, with D unresolved. CDR1 is MNHNS and CDR2 is SASEGT in the germline V gene. Trimming took off 2 bases at V and 0 bases at J, with 19 bases between the two ends. The CDR3 runs to 18 residues. CDR3 DNA: TGTGCCAGCAGTGAAACGAGGCACCCCCTTATTTCTAACTATGGCTACACCTTC. This codes for CASSETRHPLISNYGYTF.

This sequence joins TRBV4-1 and TRBJ2-5; 10 bases agree with TRBD1. J gave up 2 bases and V 3 bases, and 6 bases lay outside the gene matches. CDR1 MGHRA and CDR2 YSYEKL come from the germline V gene. This CDR3 is 16 amino acids long. CDR3 residues: CASSQDRGASQETQYF. CDR3 bases: TGCGCCAGCAGCCAGGACAGGGGGGCGTCTCAAGAGACCCAGTACTTC.

This chain uses TRBV7-2 with TRBJ1-6; a weak D match, TRBD1 (6 bases). The germline V gene encodes CDR1 SGHTA and CDR2 FQGNSA. This CDR3 spans 14 amino acids. Trimming shortened V by 5 bases and J by 10 bases, and 15 bases separated the two germline ends. CDR3 in amino acids: CASSTQGSKSPLHF. CDR3 sequence (DNA): TGTGCCAGCAGCACACAGGGTAGCAAATCACCCCTCCACTTT.

The V call is TRBV9, the J call TRBJ2-2, with 7 nucleotides matching TRBD1. The V and J ends lost 0 bases and 1 base, in that order; junction bases with no gene match: 3. This CDR3 is 16 amino acids long. Germline V gives CDR1 SGDLS, CDR2 YYNGEE. CDR3 sequence reads: CASSVAGTVNTGELFF. DNA of the CDR3: TGTGCCAGCAGCGTAGCTGGGACAGTGAACACCGGGGAGCTGTTTTTT. The entire variable domain, with the rest obtained from reference TRBV9 and TRBJ2-2, is as follows: DSGVTQTPKHLITATGQRVTLRCSPRSGDLSVYWYQQSLDQGLQFLIQYYNGEERAKGNILERFSAQQFPDLHSELNLSSLELGDSALYFCASSVAGTVNTGELFFGEGSRLTVL.

In the case of this clone: The same CDR3 arises from other DNA sequences in this sample as well. The rearrangement joins TRBV12-3 or TRBV12-4 to TRBJ2-1; D is possibly TRBD2 (6 bases). The CDR3 runs 11 residues. The ends were cut back, 3 bases at V and 10 bases at J, with 7 bases in the middle. Here the CDR3 DNA reads TGTGCCAGCAGTTTGCGGGACGAGCAGTTCTTC. Its translation: CASSLRDEQFF.

This chain uses TRBV2 with TRBJ1-6; 9 bases line up with TRBD1. This CDR3 is built from 16 residues. CDR1 and CDR2 from the germline V gene are SNHLY and FYNNEI. V lost 6 bases to trimming and J lost 10 bases; unmatched junction nucleotides: 13. CDR3 sequence: CASSGTGFLSASPLHF. CDR3 nucleotides: TGTGCCAGCAGCGGGACAGGGTTTTTATCAGCCTCACCCCTCCACTTT.

The chain couples TRBV7-2 to TRBJ2-5, with D possibly TRBD2 on 6 matching bases. The CDR3 consists of 14 residues. Trimming stripped 1 base from V and 13 bases from J, with 19 bases between. Germline CDR1 and CDR2: SGHTA and FQGNSA. The DNA of the CDR3 is TGTGCCAGCAGCTTAGATTTCTTACCCGGGAGAGTGTACTTC. Translating it yields CASSLDFLPGRVYF.

V is TRBV3-1 (or the pseudogene TRBV3-2) and J is TRBJ1-5; tentative D call: TRBD1 (5 bases). The CDR3 is 15 residues long. V lost 0 bases, J lost 1 base, and 7 bases lay in between. The germline V gene encodes CDR1 LGHDT and CDR2 YNNKEL (reference sequence). CDR3 coding DNA: TGTGCCAGCAGCCAAGAATACAGGAGCAATCAGCCCCAGCATTTT. Its protein is CASSQEYRSNQPQHF.

The chain employs TRBV3-1 (or the pseudogene TRBV3-2) and TRBJ1-3; D call uncertain. The V and J ends lost 4 bases and 0 bases respectively, with 16 bases between them. From germline, CDR1 is LGHDT and CDR2 YNNKEL (reference sequence). This CDR3 has 17 amino acids. Here the CDR3 reads CASSPLRTPHSGNTIYF. The CDR3 bases are TGTGCCAGCAGCCCCCTGAGGACTCCACACTCTGGAAACACCATATATTTT.

The genes are TRBV5-5 and TRBJ2-1; 12 positions agree with TRBD2. CDR3 size: 16 residues. CDR1 and CDR2 (germline): SGHKS, YYEKEE (reference sequence). V lost 4 bases to trimming and J lost 2 bases; unmatched junction nucleotides: 4. CDR3 loop: CASSIRTSGTYNEQFF. Written as DNA, the CDR3 is TGTGCCAGCAGCATTAGGACTAGCGGGACCTACAATGAGCAGTTCTTC.

The chain joins TRBV13 to TRBJ2-2; the D is unclear. The V gene lost 2 bases and the J gene lost 1 base, with 8 bases spanning the gap. The CDR3 length is 15 residues. The germline V gene encodes CDR1 PRHDT and CDR2 FYEKMQ (reference sequence). The CDR3, as DNA: TGTGCCAGCAGCTTATCGTACAAGAACACCGGGGAGCTGTTTTTT. It translates to CASSLSYKNTGELFF. Drawing the rest from reference TRBV13 and TRBJ2-2, the complete variable domain is AAGVIQSPRHLIKEKRETATLKCYPIPRHDTVYWYQQGPGQDPQFLISFYEKMQSDKGSIPDRFSAQQFSDYHSELNMSSLELGDSALYFCASSLSYKNTGELFFGEGSRLTVL.

The chain is built from TRBV3-1 (or the pseudogene TRBV3-2) and TRBJ2-2, with D possibly being TRBD2 (7 bases). This CDR3 has 17 residues. CDR1 is LGHDT and CDR2 is YNNKEL in the germline V gene (reference sequence). Trimming cost V 6 bases and J 5 bases, with 22 bases left between them. CDR3 residues: CASSRGPQGGRTGELFF. CDR3 sequence (DNA): TGTGCCAGCAGTCGCGGACCACAGGGAGGGAGAACCGGGGAGCTGTTTTTT.

This chain links TRBV7-9 with TRBJ1-1; no definite D call. The CDR3 loop spans 12 amino acids. The germline CDR1 and CDR2 sequences are SEHNR and FQNEAQ (reference sequence). The V and J ends lost 2 bases and 5 bases respectively, with 6 bases between them. The CDR3 DNA is TGTGCCAGCAGCTTACGGGTAACTGAAGCTTTCTTT. It codes for CASSLRVTEAFF.

As to this clone: The sample has other DNA sequences that encode this CDR3 too. The rearrangement joins TRBV7-2 to TRBJ1-3; D is possibly TRBD1 (5 bases). The V gene's germline CDR1 is SGHTA and CDR2 FQGNSA. Trimming took 1 base from V and 0 from J, leaving 7 bases between them. The CDR3 runs to 15 residues. This CDR3 is CASSLEGVSGNTIYF. The CDR3 nucleotides are TGTGCCAGCAGCTTAGAAGGGGTCTCTGGAAACACCATATATTTT.

The V call is TRBV5-6, the J call TRBJ2-7, with 8 positions matching TRBD1. The CDR3 contains 16 residues. CDR1 SGHDT and CDR2 YYEEEE come from the germline V gene. Germline trimming cut 3 bases from V and 2 bases from J; bases unmatched to any gene: 10. The chain's CDR3 is CASSSFRGQDTYEQYF. DNA for the CDR3: TGTGCCAGCAGCTCGTTTCGGGGACAGGATACCTACGAGCAGTACTTC.